The 25 T cell receptor beta chains presented below share a single source sample, sequenced in a study of spatial heterogeneity in lung cancer. One entry per CDR3 protein results from TCRdb running MiXCR on the 5' RACE reads. This table has 35,000 to 45,000 distinct CDR3 sequences, roughly 5.5% appearing once. Time point of the sample: sample taken at primary tumor resection. Unsorted whole RNA from tumor, nontumor lung or frozen PBMC underwent sequencing. Specimen: PBMCs, collected at surgery. Every receptor here comes from a female donor with early-stage non-small cell lung cancer.

This clonotype was seen once. A read error may be the cause here, since a much bigger clone is one base away. J is TRBJ1-2 and V is TRBV4-1; 7 nucleotides line up with TRBD1. Germline CDR1 reads MGHRA; CDR2 reads YSYEKL. The CDR3 is 15 amino acids. CDR3 protein: CASSQAIQGNFGYTF. The CDR3 nucleotides read TGCGCCAGCAGCCAGGCAATACAGGGGAACTTTGGCTACACCTTC.

The chain joins TRBV6-2 or TRBV6-3 to TRBJ2-7, with 8 bases lining up with TRBD1. Losses at the gene ends were 0 bases for V and 5 bases for J; bases not matched to a gene: 9. The CDR3 has 16 residues. In germline, CDR1 is MNHEY, CDR2 SVGEGT. CDR3: CASSYSAGQGLDEQYF. The DNA for the CDR3 is TGTGCCAGCAGTTACTCTGCCGGACAGGGTCTCGACGAGCAGTACTTC.

The chain has TRBV12-3 or TRBV12-4 and TRBJ1-2; tentative D call: TRBD1 (6 bases). With 3 bases removed from V and 4 bases from J, the gap between germline ends came to 15 bases. The length of the CDR3 is 15 residues. CDR3 DNA sequence: TGTGCCAGCAGTTTCGGGGGGCGCAGTCGCTATGGCTACACCTTC. Encoded protein: CASSFGGRSRYGYTF.

This clonotype was observed at least ten times. This sequence joins TRBV7-8 and TRBJ2-4; 7 bases are a match to TRBD1. The V gene's germline CDR1 is SGHVS and CDR2 FQNEAQ. The ends lost 2 bases at V and 6 bases at J; junction bases unmatched: 7. The CDR3 has 15 amino acids. The DNA of the CDR3 is TGTGCCAGCAGCTTACCGGGACAGTTTCCAAACATTCAGTACTTC. Translating gives CASSLPGQFPNIQYF.

J is TRBJ1-2 and V is TRBV29-1, with D maybe TRBD1 (6 bases). CDR3 size: 14 residues. Trimming stripped 2 bases from V and 8 bases from J, with 18 bases between. The germline CDR1 and CDR2 sequences are SQVTM and ANQGSEA. CDR3 DNA sequence: TGCAGCGTTGAAAGCCGGTATACAGGGAAAGGCTACACCTTC. Translating it yields CSVESRYTGKGYTF.

This clonotype was picked up many times. The chain couples TRBV24-1 to TRBJ2-1, with unresolved D. The V gene lost 5 bases and the J gene lost 4 bases, with 8 bases spanning the gap. CDR3 length: 13 residues. Germline CDR1 reads KGHDR; CDR2 reads SFDVKD. For the CDR3, the DNA is TGTGCCACCAGTGCTCGCGGTTACAATGAGCAGTTCTTC. This sequence encodes CATSARGYNEQFF.

This clonotype has a count of ten or more. The gene calls are TRBV25-1 and TRBJ1-5; D uncertain. Germline CDR1 is MGHDK and CDR2 is SYGVNS. The CDR3 is 12 amino acids. V lost 8 bases and J 0 bases, leaving 5 bases between the germline ends. CDR3 nucleotide sequence: TGTGCCAGCCAAGATAGCAATCAGCCCCAGCATTTT. Translated: CASQDSNQPQHF.

This chain joins TRBV14 and TRBJ2-1; 9 positions agree with TRBD2. Germline assignment: CDR1 SGHDN and CDR2 FVKESK. V dropped 1 base and J dropped 4; count of bases not matched to a gene: 8. This CDR3 contains 17 residues. This CDR3 reads CASSQVRLAGKYNEQFF. CDR3 nucleotides: TGTGCCAGCAGCCAAGTTCGTCTAGCGGGGAAATACAATGAGCAGTTCTTC.

This clonotype appeared many times. The J gene is TRBJ2-5, the V gene TRBV25-1; a possible D gene is TRBD1 (5 bases). Germline CDR1 is MGHDK and CDR2 is SYGVNS. With 5 bases removed from V and 3 bases from J, the gap between germline ends came to 13 bases. The length of the CDR3 is 14 residues. The CDR3, as DNA: TGTGCCAGCAGTAAAGGACACCTTGAAGAGACCCAGTACTTC. Amino acids: CASSKGHLEETQYF.

This clonotype was counted a few times. The chain uses TRBV9 and TRBJ2-7, with D possibly being TRBD2 (5 bases). The CDR3 has 14 amino acids. Germline CDR1 and CDR2: SGDLS and YYNGEE. Trimming took 0 bases from V and 4 from J, leaving 11 bases between them. The chain's CDR3 is CASSVDEGGYEQYF. Written as DNA, the CDR3 is TGTGCCAGCAGCGTAGATGAGGGCGGGTACGAGCAGTACTTC.

The chain links TRBV5-1 to TRBJ1-4; a possible D gene is TRBD1 (5 bases). Germline assignment: CDR1 SGHRS and CDR2 YFSETQ. Trimming cost V 1 base and J 6 bases, with 10 bases left between them. CDR3 size: 14 residues. The CDR3 DNA reads TGCGCCAGCAGCTTGTCAGGGTGGGATGAAAAACTGTTTTTT. Encoded protein: CASSLSGWDEKLFF.

The chain is built from TRBV20-1 and TRBJ1-6; the match to TRBD1 covers 7 bases. The V and J ends lost 5 bases and 5 bases, in that order; junction bases with no gene match: 6. Germline V gives CDR1 DFQATT, CDR2 SNEGSKA (reference sequence). This CDR3 has 14 amino acids. CDR3 DNA sequence: TGCAGTGCTCGACAGGGTATCAATAATTCACCCCTCCACTTT. The encoded protein is CSARQGINNSPLHF.

Ten or more counts support this clonotype. The J gene is TRBJ1-2, the V gene TRBV19; D is ambiguous. Deletions cut 7 bases from V and 1 base from J, with 16 bases between. The CDR3 spans 15 residues. Germline V gene lookup returns CDR1 LNHDA and CDR2 SQIVND (reference sequence). The CDR3 is CASTPFDTGNYGYTF. Here the CDR3 DNA reads TGTGCCAGTACTCCTTTCGACACTGGTAACTATGGCTACACCTTC. The variable domain in full, with the rest retrieved from reference TRBV19 and TRBJ1-2, is DGGITQSPKYLFRKEGQNVTLSCEQNLNHDAMYWYRQDPGQGLRLIYYSQIVNDFQKGDIAEGYSVSREKKESFPLTVTSAQKNPTAFYLCASTPFDTGNYGYTFGSGTRLTVV.

The sample holds many counts of this clonotype. This rearrangement joins TRBV7-6 to TRBJ1-1; D call uncertain. Germline V gene sequence: CDR1 SGHVS, CDR2 FNYEAQ. The CDR3 extends over 14 amino acids. The V end was cut by 1 base, the J end by 4 bases, with 10 bases between. The CDR3 nucleotides are TGTGCCAGCAGCTTAGGGCAGGCGGCCACTGAAGCTTTCTTT. This codes for CASSLGQAATEAFF.

DNA for the CDR3: TGTGCCAGCAGCGACGGACAGGGTTCTGGGGCCAACGTCCTGACTTTC. This translates into CASSDGQGSGANVLTF. The chain joins TRBV9 to TRBJ2-6, with 8 nucleotides matching TRBD1. Trimming removed 3 bases from V and 1 base from J; junction bases left unmatched: 3. This CDR3 contains 16 residues. CDR1 and CDR2 from the germline V gene are SGDLS and YYNGEE.

The sample holds many counts of this clonotype. This sequence joins TRBV12-3 or TRBV12-4 and TRBJ1-5; 8 bases align to TRBD1. After removal of 6 bases from V and 4 bases from J, the junction contained 5 bases not matched to a gene. The CDR3 sequence is 14 residues long. The CDR3 region has the DNA TGTGCCAGCAGGGGTGGACAGGGTAATCAGCCCCAGCATTTT. The encoded protein is CASRGGQGNQPQHF.

This clonotype came up many times. The CDR3 protein is CSAEKRGPGNEQFF. In DNA, the CDR3 is TGCAGTGCTGAAAAGCGGGGGCCCGGGAATGAGCAGTTCTTC. The chain links TRBV20-1 to TRBJ2-1, with 8 nucleotides matching TRBD2. Germline assignment: CDR1 DFQATT and CDR2 SNEGSKA (reference sequence). After removal of 5 bases from V and 7 bases from J, the junction contained 10 bases not matched to a gene. The CDR3 loop spans 14 amino acids.

At least ten counts were recorded for this clonotype. The chain employs TRBV5-6 and TRBJ2-1; TRBD1 might be the D (5 bases). The germline V gene encodes CDR1 SGHDT and CDR2 YYEEEE. V lost 4 bases, J lost 10 bases, and 15 bases lay in between. The CDR3 contains 13 residues. This CDR3 reads CASSPKYRTEQFF. DNA of the CDR3: TGTGCCAGCAGCCCAAAATACAGGACCGAGCAGTTCTTC.

The table lists this clonotype with many counts. V gene TRBV28 combines with J gene TRBJ1-2; 9 nucleotides align to TRBD1. The CDR3 covers 14 residues. From germline, CDR1 is MDHEN and CDR2 SYDVKM. J lost 3 bases, V lost 5 bases, and 4 bases had no gene match. CDR3 coding DNA: TGTGCCAGCAGTGAACAGGGGGCGTACTATGGCTACACCTTC. Translation: CASSEQGAYYGYTF.

Only a few counts were recorded for this clonotype. J is TRBJ1-1 and V is TRBV27; 7 bases match TRBD1. Germline CDR1 reads MNHEY; CDR2 reads SMNVEV (reference sequence). This CDR3 comprises 13 residues. Trimming took 4 bases from V and 2 from J; bases not matched to a gene: 1. CDR3 sequence (DNA): TGTGCCAGCAGTTCAGGGGGAAACACTGAAGCTTTCTTT. Translated, it gives CASSSGGNTEAFF.

This clonotype counts as medium-sized. V gene TRBV11-2 combines with J gene TRBJ2-2; D uncertain. Germline V gives CDR1 SGHAT, CDR2 FQNNGV. CDR3 length equals 14 residues. Trimming pared 5 bases from V and 4 bases from J, leaving 11 bases between. DNA for the CDR3: TGTGCCAGCAGCCCTATAAAGGGCACCGGGGAGCTGTTTTTT. Translating gives CASSPIKGTGELFF.

There are many counts of this clonotype. The V and J genes are TRBV21-1 and TRBJ1-1; TRBD1 is taken as the D call from the table, unchecked against the DNA. TRBV21-1 is a pseudogene. The CDR3 loop spans 15 amino acids. CDR3 DNA sequence: TGTGCCAGCAGCAAAGCGCGGACAGGGGGGCCTGAAGCTTTCTTT. This sequence encodes CASSKARTGGPEAFF.

This clonotype was found many times. The chain combines TRBV12-3 or TRBV12-4 with TRBJ2-1, with TRBD1 identical over 9 bases. V was pared by 5 bases and J by 8 bases, with 10 bases of the junction left unmatched. The CDR3 totals 15 residues. The CDR3 DNA reads TGTGCCAGCAGTCCTAACAGGGGGCAGTTCGATGAGCAGTTCTTC. It specifies CASSPNRGQFDEQFF.

This clonotype was observed many times. The rearrangement links TRBV28 to TRBJ1-1, with TRBD1 as a possible D gene (5 bases). Trimming removed 7 bases at V and 6 bases at J, with 30 bases between. Germline loops: CDR1 MDHEN, CDR2 SYDVKM. The CDR3 runs to 18 residues. CDR3 sequence reads: CASTLRVRDLRTSPEAFF. The CDR3 coding sequence is TGTGCCAGCACCCTAAGGGTTCGGGACTTACGAACATCCCCTGAAGCTTTCTTT.

The chain has TRBV27 and TRBJ2-3; D possibly uses TRBD1 or TRBD2 (5 bases each). The germline V gene has CDR1 MNHEY and CDR2 SMNVEV (reference sequence). V shed 0 bases and J shed 0 bases, with 10 bases lying between them. The CDR3 extends over 16 amino acids. The CDR3 here is CASSLSGTSSTDTQYF. In DNA, the CDR3 is TGTGCCAGCAGTTTATCGGGGACGTCTAGCACAGATACGCAGTATTTT.